Listed below are T cell receptor beta chains from one sample, sequenced in a study of CD4 and CD8 cells across lung adenocarcinoma regions. One entry per CDR3 protein, called by TCRdb with MiXCR from the PCR reads. The data contain some 8,800 distinct CDR3 sequences, 51% of them singletons. The specimen was CD4+ T cells from the margin of a lung tumor. These receptors all stem from a male donor with lung adenocarcinoma. The CD4 and CD8 labels of this study may be unreliable. Each CDR3 is given with its conserved first and last residue. The order of the fields is J gene, clone size, CDR3 length, V gene, D gene, CDR3 protein, CDR3 DNA. D genes are given only for firm matches. For some rows the clone size is stated as once, few or many, or as a class when expanded; others skip it.

J gene: TRBJ2-2
clone size: NA
CDR3 length: 16
V gene: TRBV6-1
D gene: TRBD1
CDR3 protein: CASSDRDRGRTGELFF
CDR3 DNA: TGTGCCAGCAGTGACCGGGACAGGGGTCGCACCGGGGAGCTGTTTTTT

J gene: TRBJ2-1
clone size: NA
CDR3 length: 16
V gene: TRBV27
D gene: TRBD2
CDR3 protein: CASRKAGLAGRNEQFF
CDR3 DNA: TGTGCCAGCAGGAAGGCCGGCCTAGCGGGACGCAATGAGCAGTTCTTC

J gene: TRBJ1-2
clone size: many
CDR3 length: 12
V gene: TRBV30
D gene: NA
CDR3 protein: CAWSEGSYGYTF
CDR3 DNA: TGTGCCTGGAGTGAAGGCAGCTATGGCTACACCTTC

J gene: TRBJ2-5
clone size: NA
CDR3 length: 16
V gene: TRBV5-4
D gene: TRBD2
CDR3 protein: CASSIRRLAAQETQYF
CDR3 DNA: TGTGCCAGCAGCATCCGGAGGCTAGCGGCCCAAGAGACCCAGTACTTC

J gene: TRBJ2-5
clone size: NA
CDR3 length: 17
V gene: TRBV7-6
D gene: NA
CDR3 protein: CASSLGLGGGDQETQYF
CDR3 DNA: TGTGCCAGCAGCTTGGGCTTAGGGGGGGGTGACCAGGAGACGCAGTACTTC

J gene: TRBJ2-4
clone size: NA
CDR3 length: 14
V gene: TRBV2
D gene: NA
CDR3 protein: CGSTGVGAKNTQYF
CDR3 DNA: TGTGGCAGCACGGGAGTGGGAGCCAAAAACACTCAGTACTTT

J gene: TRBJ2-3
clone size: few
CDR3 length: 14
V gene: TRBV3-1
D gene: TRBD2
CDR3 protein: CASRGLAATDTQYF
CDR3 DNA: TGTGCCAGCAGAGGACTAGCGGCTACAGATACGCAGTATTTT

J gene: TRBJ2-2
clone size: many
CDR3 length: 20
V gene: TRBV6-1
D gene: TRBD2
CDR3 protein: CASSESFVGGGVANTGELFF
CDR3 DNA: TGTGCCAGCAGTGAAAGTTTTGTTGGGGGGGGGGTTGCGAACACCGGGGAGCTGTTTTTT

J gene: TRBJ1-1
clone size: NA
CDR3 length: 11
V gene: TRBV20-1
D gene: NA
CDR3 protein: CSPSTGLEAFF
CDR3 DNA: TGCAGCCCCTCAACCGGGCTTGAAGCTTTCTTT

J gene: TRBJ2-4
clone size: NA
CDR3 length: 17
V gene: TRBV10-3
D gene: TRBD2
CDR3 protein: CAISGPTGGRNTDTQYF
CDR3 DNA: TGTGCCATCAGTGGCCCTACGGGGGGGAGAAACACAGATACGCAGTATTTC

J gene: TRBJ2-3
clone size: NA
CDR3 length: 13
V gene: TRBV11-3
D gene: NA
CDR3 protein: CASSLVVTDTQYF
CDR3 DNA: TGTGCCAGCAGCCTCGTAGTGACAGATACGCAGTATTTT

J gene: TRBJ2-4
clone size: NA
CDR3 length: 15
V gene: TRBV6-1
D gene: NA
CDR3 protein: CGRSARLWAKNTQYF
CDR3 DNA: TGTGGCCGCAGTGCGAGGCTGTGGGCCAAAAATACTCAGTACTTC

J gene: TRBJ2-3
clone size: NA
CDR3 length: 13
V gene: TRBV10-2
D gene: TRBD1
CDR3 protein: CASNGQGLDTQYF
CDR3 DNA: TGCGCCAGCAACGGACAGGGGTTAGATACGCAGTATTTT

J gene: TRBJ2-7
clone size: few
CDR3 length: 14
V gene: TRBV10-3
D gene: NA
CDR3 protein: CAISPRGPQDEQYF
CDR3 DNA: TGTGCCATCAGCCCGCGGGGGCCCCAGGACGAGCAGTACTTC

J gene: TRBJ2-5
clone size: NA
CDR3 length: 17
V gene: TRBV6-1
D gene: TRBD1
CDR3 protein: CASSEGLGGRAQETQYF
CDR3 DNA: TGTGCCAGCAGTGAGGGGCTAGGGGGCCGTGCCCAAGAGACCCAGTACTTC

J gene: TRBJ2-5
clone size: few
CDR3 length: 15
V gene: TRBV6-5
D gene: TRBD1
CDR3 protein: CASSSYDRGGETQYF
CDR3 DNA: TGTGCCAGCAGTTCCTACGACAGGGGTGGGGAGACCCAGTACTTC

J gene: TRBJ2-4
clone size: NA
CDR3 length: 16
V gene: TRBV7-8
D gene: TRBD2
CDR3 protein: CASRRLPGLAGEEQYF
CDR3 DNA: TGTGCCAGTCGCCGACTTCCGGGACTAGCGGGGGAGGAGCAGTACTTC

J gene: TRBJ2-2
clone size: NA
CDR3 length: 15
V gene: TRBV6-2/TRBV6-3
D gene: TRBD2
CDR3 protein: CASRMAGGNTGELFF
CDR3 DNA: TGTGCCAGCAGGATGGCGGGAGGGAACACCGGGGAGCTGTTTTTT

J gene: TRBJ1-5
clone size: many
CDR3 length: 15
V gene: TRBV6-1
D gene: NA
CDR3 protein: CASLRSGTNYEPQHF
CDR3 DNA: TGTGCCAGCCTAAGATCCGGGACAAACTATGAGCCCCAGCATTTT

J gene: TRBJ2-3
clone size: NA
CDR3 length: 15
V gene: TRBV7-6
D gene: NA
CDR3 protein: CASSLAGASTDTQYF
CDR3 DNA: TGTGCCAGCAGCTTAGCCGGTGCGAGCACAGATACGCAGTATTTT

J gene: TRBJ2-4
clone size: many
CDR3 length: 13
V gene: TRBV27
D gene: NA
CDR3 protein: CASSLRLLDVQYF
CDR3 DNA: TGTGCCAGCAGTCTACGGTTACTTGACGTTCAGTACTTC

J gene: TRBJ2-3
clone size: few
CDR3 length: 13
V gene: TRBV6-1
D gene: NA
CDR3 protein: CATGRGATNTQYF
CDR3 DNA: TGTGCCACCGGGCGGGGAGCCACAAATACTCAGTATTTT

J gene: TRBJ2-2
clone size: medium-sized
CDR3 length: 16
V gene: TRBV7-2
D gene: TRBD1
CDR3 protein: CASSSGQGWNTGELFF
CDR3 DNA: TGTGCCAGCAGCTCCGGACAGGGGTGGAATACCGGGGAGCTGTTTTTT

J gene: TRBJ2-3
clone size: NA
CDR3 length: 15
V gene: TRBV6-1
D gene: TRBD2
CDR3 protein: CASSLAGGHTDTQYF
CDR3 DNA: TGTGCCAGCAGTCTAGCGGGGGGCCACACAGATACGCAGTATTTT

J gene: TRBJ2-3
clone size: many
CDR3 length: 15
V gene: TRBV6-1
D gene: TRBD1
CDR3 protein: CASSPYLTGPDTQYF
CDR3 DNA: TGTGCCAGCAGTCCGTACTTGACAGGGCCAGATACGCAGTATTTT

J gene: TRBJ2-5
clone size: many
CDR3 length: 15
V gene: TRBV6-1
D gene: NA
CDR3 protein: CASGVGLEARETQYF
CDR3 DNA: TGTGCCAGTGGAGTGGGCCTAGAGGCGCGAGAGACCCAGTACTTC

J gene: TRBJ2-1
clone size: NA
CDR3 length: 15
V gene: TRBV6-5
D gene: NA
CDR3 protein: CASSYEGAESNEQFF
CDR3 DNA: TGTGCCAGCAGTTACGAGGGCGCGGAATCCAATGAGCAGTTCTTC

J gene: TRBJ2-1
clone size: many
CDR3 length: 16
V gene: TRBV6-5
D gene: TRBD2
CDR3 protein: CASSYSIAGEPHEQFF
CDR3 DNA: TGTGCCAGCAGTTACTCGATTGCGGGGGAGCCGCATGAGCAGTTCTTC

J gene: TRBJ2-1
clone size: NA
CDR3 length: 16
V gene: TRBV4-1
D gene: TRBD2
CDR3 protein: CASSHRLAGSDNEQFF
CDR3 DNA: TGCGCCAGCAGCCACCGGCTAGCGGGAAGCGACAATGAGCAGTTCTTC

J gene: TRBJ2-1
clone size: many
CDR3 length: 12
V gene: TRBV11-1
D gene: TRBD2
CDR3 protein: CASSSGGNEQFF
CDR3 DNA: TGTGCCAGCAGCTCCGGGGGGAATGAGCAGTTCTTC

J gene: TRBJ2-2
clone size: NA
CDR3 length: 15
V gene: TRBV10-3
D gene: TRBD1
CDR3 protein: CAMSPKDRSTGALFF
CDR3 DNA: TGTGCCATGAGTCCCAAGGACAGAAGCACAGGGGCGCTGTTTTTT

J gene: TRBJ1-1
clone size: medium-sized
CDR3 length: 13
V gene: TRBV27
D gene: NA
CDR3 protein: CASSPYQNTEAFF
CDR3 DNA: TGTGCCAGCAGTCCTTACCAGAACACTGAAGCTTTCTTT

J gene: TRBJ2-4
clone size: NA
CDR3 length: 14
V gene: TRBV10-3
D gene: NA
CDR3 protein: CRVTGHRAKNTQYF
CDR3 DNA: TGTCGCGTCACGGGGCACAGGGCCAAAAACACGCAGTATTTC